The T cell receptor beta chain described here comes from a study of cytomegalovirus exposure and HLA in healthy donors. Trimming removed 9 bases at V and 5 bases at J, with 16 bases between. Germline values: CDR1 LNHDA, CDR2 SQIVND (reference sequence). This CDR3 is built from 13 residues. Method: immunoSEQ multiplex PCR; TCRdb's copy keeps in-frame clones and lacks some. There are about 150,000 clones in the sample; roughly nine tenths occur only once, and approximately 9.2% lies in the top ten. The chain uses TRBV19 and TRBJ1-1, with D perhaps matching TRBD1 (6 bases). Input material: PBMCs. The TCR sequence derives from a woman under 30 in good health and CMV-seropositive. Written as DNA, the CDR3 is TGTGCCAGGCCACTACCCAGGGGTACTGAAGCTTTCTTT. This encodes CARPLPRGTEAFF.